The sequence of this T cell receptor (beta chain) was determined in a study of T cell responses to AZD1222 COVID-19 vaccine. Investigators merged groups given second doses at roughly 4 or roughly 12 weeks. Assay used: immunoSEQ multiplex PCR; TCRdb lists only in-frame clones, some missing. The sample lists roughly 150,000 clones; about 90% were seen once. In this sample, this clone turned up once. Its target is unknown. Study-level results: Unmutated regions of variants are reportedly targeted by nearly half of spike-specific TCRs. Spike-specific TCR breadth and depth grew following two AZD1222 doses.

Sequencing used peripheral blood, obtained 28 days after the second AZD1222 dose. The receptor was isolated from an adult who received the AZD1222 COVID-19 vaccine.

Here the CDR3 DNA reads TGTGCCAGCAGCACCGGGACAGACTACTATGGCTACACCTTC. Translation: CASSTGTDYYGYTF. This rearrangement joins TRBV7-9 to TRBJ1-2, with TRBD1 matching 7 bases. The junction had 6 bases not matched to a gene; V was cut back by 5 bases and J by 3 bases. Germline V gene sequence: CDR1 SEHNR, CDR2 FQNEAQ (reference sequence). This CDR3 is 14 amino acids long.